This T cell receptor beta chain emerged from a study of T cell responses to AZD1222 COVID-19 vaccine. General study results and limits: Mostly white British, mostly female donors; authors suggested clonal diversity may be underestimated. Baseline serostatus was positive in only a handful of AZD1222 recipients.

Regarding this clone: Its antigen remains unidentified.

Between the trimmed V and J ends, which lost 0 bases and 8 bases, there was a span of 10 bases. The germline V gene has CDR1 SGHVS and CDR2 FQNEAQ. The CDR3 sequence is 14 residues long. Here immunoSEQ multiplex PCR was the method, and the copy in TCRdb shows in-frame clones only, minus some. The data show approximately 160,000 clones, 87% seen once. The source material was peripheral blood, sampled on day 0 of AZD1222 vaccination. The sequence came from an adult in good health. The chain links TRBV7-8 to TRBJ2-2, with a possible D match to TRBD2 (5 bases). CDR3 DNA sequence: TGTGCCAGCAGCTTAGCGGGAGTTAAAGGGGAGCTGTTTTTT. Protein sequence: CASSLAGVKGELFF.